Listed below are T cell receptor beta chains from one sample, sequenced in a study of cytomegalovirus exposure and HLA in healthy donors. Profiled with immunoSEQ multiplex PCR; TCRdb holds only in-frame clones, not every one. The sample carries about 170,000 clones, 80% to 90% recorded once. Sequenced input: PBMCs. The source of these receptors is a woman under 40 in good health and CMV-seronegative. Each CDR3 is given with its conserved first and last residue. Each record gives: V gene, D gene, clone size, J gene, CDR3 DNA, CDR3 protein. D genes are given only for firm matches. The listing skips clone size in some rows; elsewhere it reads once, few, many or a size class.

>TRBV9|.|.|TRBJ2-3
TGTGCCAGCACCGGGGCTAGCGGCACAGATACGCAGTATTTT
CASTGASGTDTQYF
>TRBV7-9|TRBD2|.|TRBJ2-5
TGTGCCAGCAGCCCCTGGACTAGCGGGGCCCAAGAGACCCAGTACTTC
CASSPWTSGAQETQYF
>TRBV6-5|.|.|TRBJ1-4
TGTGCCAGCAGTGTAGCGGGCCGAATGAAAAAACTGTTTTTT
CASSVAGRMKKLFF
>TRBV29-1|.|.|TRBJ1-4
TGCAGCGTTGAGATTGTCGTATCGACAGTAGGCGAAAAACTGTTTTTT
CSVEIVVSTVGEKLFF
>TRBV7-2|.|.|TRBJ1-2
TGTGCCAGCAGCTTAAGTACCTATGGCTACACCTTC
CASSLSTYGYTF
>TRBV28|.|.|TRBJ2-3
TGTGCCAGCAACCGACTGGGGGATACGCAGTATTTT
CASNRLGDTQYF
>TRBV5-1|.|.|TRBJ2-5
TGCGCCAGCTCTGACGGGTTCCAAGAGACCCAGTACTTC
CASSDGFQETQYF
>TRBV6-6|.|.|TRBJ2-1
TGTGCCAGCACGCACCGTCATGAGCAGTTCTTC
CASTHRHEQFF
>TRBV19|TRBD1|.|TRBJ2-7
TGTGCCAGCACAGGGGATAACGAGCAGTACTTC
CASTGDNEQYF
>TRBV30|.|.|TRBJ1-5
TGTGCCTGGAACCAAGATCAGGGGCATCAGCCCCAGCATTTT
CAWNQDQGHQPQHF
>TRBV2|.|.|TRBJ2-5
TGTGCCAGCAATGGGCGGGGCACCATTGGAGAGACCCAGTACTTC
CASNGRGTIGETQYF
>TRBV11-2|.|.|TRBJ2-2
TGTGCCAGCAGCTTAGATCCTAGGACCGGGGAGCTGTTTTTT
CASSLDPRTGELFF
>TRBV14|.|.|TRBJ2-7
TGTGCCAGCAGCCAAGGACAGTTTTACGAGCAGTACTTC
CASSQGQFYEQYF
>TRBV28|TRBD2|.|TRBJ2-7
TGTGCCAGCAGTTCCCGACTAGCGGGAATCTACGAGCAGTACTTC
CASSSRLAGIYEQYF
>TRBV4-2|.|once|TRBJ1-1
TGTGCCAGCAGCCAAGGGGTCAGGGGATCCACTGAAGCTTTCTTT
CASSQGVRGSTEAFF
>TRBV6-6|TRBD1|few|TRBJ1-2
TGTGCCAGCAACACTCCAGACAGGGGGATAGATGGCTACACCTTC
CASNTPDRGIDGYTF
>TRBV5-1|.|.|TRBJ2-7
TGCGCCAGCAGCTTCCCAGCGAGCGACGAGCAGTACTTC
CASSFPASDEQYF
>TRBV7-2|.|.|TRBJ1-2
TGTGCCAGCAGCTTAGACAGGACACGCTATGGCTACACCTTC
CASSLDRTRYGYTF
>TRBV7-9|.|.|TRBJ2-2
TGTGCCAGCCTTAGCGGTTTTCGACGGACCGGGGAGCTGTTTTTT
CASLSGFRRTGELFF
>TRBV5-1|.|few|TRBJ2-1
TGCGCCAGCAGCTGGGGGGACAGCACCTCAAATGAGCAGTTCTTC
CASSWGDSTSNEQFF
>TRBV11-1|TRBD1|.|TRBJ2-7
TGTGCCAGCAACCTAGGACAGGGGTCCTACGAGCAGTACTTC
CASNLGQGSYEQYF
>TRBV4-3|.|once|TRBJ1-2
TGCGCCAGCAGCCCCGCGGCCCGGGACGGCTACACCTTC
CASSPAARDGYTF
>TRBV9|.|.|TRBJ1-3
TGTGCCAGCAGTGGGTTCGGGAACTCTGGAAGCACCATATATTTT
CASSGFGNSGSTIYF
>TRBV4-1|.|.|TRBJ2-1
TGCGCCAGCAGCCAAGTGTTAACCAATGAGCAGTTCTTC
CASSQVLTNEQFF
>TRBV28|TRBD1|few|TRBJ2-7
TGTGCCAGCAGAGATCATAGCCCGGGACAGGGAGCCTACGAGCAGTACTTC
CASRDHSPGQGAYEQYF
>TRBV4-2|.|.|TRBJ1-2
TGTGCCAGCAGCCAAGACGAGGGAGGCTACACCTTC
CASSQDEGGYTF
>TRBV5-6|.|.|TRBJ1-1
TGTGCCAGCAGCACCGAGATACAGGGTGTGCCTGAAGCTTTCTTT
CASSTEIQGVPEAFF
>TRBV29-1|TRBD1|once|TRBJ2-7
TGCAGCGTTGAAGACGCCTCCGGGGAGGGACAGGGGTATTACGAGCAGTACTTC
CSVEDASGEGQGYYEQYF
>TRBV30|.|.|TRBJ1-1
TGTGCCTGGAGCGTCGTGCCTTTCTTT
CAWSVVPFF
>TRBV28|.|.|TRBJ1-4
TGTGCCAGCAGTCTCGGCCGGGACACCGAGAAACTGTTTTTT
CASSLGRDTEKLFF
>TRBV5-1|.|.|TRBJ1-1
TGCGCCAGCAGCTTGTTTCTGAACACTGAAGCTTTCTTT
CASSLFLNTEAFF
>TRBV10-3|.|.|TRBJ1-2
TGTGCCATCGGGTCACCAGATGGCTACACCTTC
CAIGSPDGYTF
>TRBV7-8|.|once|TRBJ2-7
TGTGCCAGCAGCTTAGCAGCGTCAGGGTGGGTCGACGAGCAGTACTTC
CASSLAASGWVDEQYF
>TRBV27|TRBD1|.|TRBJ2-7
TGTGCCAGCAGCCGCTACGGACAGGGAATCTACGAGCAGCACTTC
CASSRYGQGIYEQHF
>TRBV7-9|.|.|TRBJ2-4
TGTGCCAGCAGCTTAGATTTGGGATCTGGAGGGGTAGCCAAAAACATTCAGTACTTC
CASSLDLGSGGVAKNIQYF
>TRBV6-1|.|once|TRBJ1-2
TGTGCCAGCAGTGAAGGGGGGCACTATGGCTACACCTTC
CASSEGGHYGYTF
>TRBV2|.|few|TRBJ1-2
TGTGCCAGCAGTGGCGGACTGTCGCCAGCCTATGGCTACACCTTC
CASSGGLSPAYGYTF
>TRBV5-1|.|.|TRBJ2-7
TGCGCCAGCAGCTTCCGGGATGCCCACGAGCAGTACTTC
CASSFRDAHEQYF
>TRBV29-1|.|.|TRBJ2-7
TGCAGCGTTGGAGATGGGGATGTCTTCTACGAGCAGTACTTC
CSVGDGDVFYEQYF
>TRBV18|.|.|TRBJ2-1
TGTGCCAGCTCAAGCGTTTACAATGAGCAGTTCTTC
CASSSVYNEQFF
>TRBV29-1|.|.|TRBJ2-2
TGCAGCGTGCAGGGACCCCGGGGGACCGGGGAGCTGTTTTTT
CSVQGPRGTGELFF
>TRBV5-1|.|.|TRBJ2-2
TGCGCCAGCAGTGCGGGAAACACCGGGGAGCTGTTTTTT
CASSAGNTGELFF
>TRBV5-1|TRBD2|once|TRBJ2-5
TGCGCCAGCAGCCTGTCGGGCGGGGGGGCAGAGACCCAGTACTTC
CASSLSGGGAETQYF
>TRBV28|.|.|TRBJ2-1
TGTGCCAGCAGTTTCCTCCACAGAAAGGTCATCGGGAATGAGCAGTTCTTC
CASSFLHRKVIGNEQFF
>TRBV14|.|.|TRBJ2-2
TGTGCCAGCAGCCAAACATCTGGGGTCGCCGGGGAGCTGTTTTTT
CASSQTSGVAGELFF
>TRBV4-1|TRBD1|once|TRBJ1-4
TGCGCCAGCAGCCATACAGGGGGAGCAACTAATGAAAAACTGTTTTTT
CASSHTGGATNEKLFF
>TRBV28|.|.|TRBJ1-2
TGTGCCAGCAGTTTACCAAATGATTTGGGCGGCTACACCTTC
CASSLPNDLGGYTF
>TRBV2|TRBD1|.|TRBJ1-5
TGTGCCAGCAGCGAGACAGGGGGCTTTCAGCCCCAGCATTTT
CASSETGGFQPQHF
>TRBV18|.|.|TRBJ1-1
TGTGCCAGCTCATTTGCGGGGTCAGAGAACACTGAAGCTTTCTTT
CASSFAGSENTEAFF
>TRBV28|.|.|TRBJ2-7
TGTGCCAGCAGTTTGGCCGTATCCTACGAGCAGTACTTC
CASSLAVSYEQYF
>TRBV21-1|.|.|TRBJ2-7
TGTGCCAGCAGCAAAGCCTTCCCCAGGGAAGGAGACTACGAGCAGTACTTC
CASSKAFPREGDYEQYF
>TRBV19|.|.|TRBJ2-7
TGTGCCAGTAGTATAGGAGTCCGCCGCGAGCAGTACTTC
CASSIGVRREQYF
>TRBV7-6|.|.|TRBJ2-7
TGTGCCAGCAGCTTAGCCCGGGGCAACGAGCAGTACTTC
CASSLARGNEQYF
>TRBV7-3|.|.|TRBJ2-1
TGTGCCAGCAGCTCTACTCGACCGGCCGATGAGCAGTTCTTC
CASSSTRPADEQFF